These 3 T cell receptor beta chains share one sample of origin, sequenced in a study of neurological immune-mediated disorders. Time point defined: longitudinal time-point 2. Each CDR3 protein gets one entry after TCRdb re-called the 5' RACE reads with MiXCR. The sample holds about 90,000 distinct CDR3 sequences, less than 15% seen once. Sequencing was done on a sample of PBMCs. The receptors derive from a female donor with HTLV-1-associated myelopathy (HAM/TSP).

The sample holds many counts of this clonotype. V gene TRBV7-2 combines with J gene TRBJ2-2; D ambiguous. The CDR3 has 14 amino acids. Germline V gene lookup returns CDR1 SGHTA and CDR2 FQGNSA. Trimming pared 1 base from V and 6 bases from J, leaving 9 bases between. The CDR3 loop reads CASSLDPLAGELFF. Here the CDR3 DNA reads TGTGCCAGCAGCTTAGATCCATTAGCCGGGGAGCTGTTTTTT.

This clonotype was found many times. CDR3 DNA: TGTGCCAGCTGGAACAGGGGCTCCGAGCAGTACTTC. Its translation: CASWNRGSEQYF. The chain recombines TRBV2 with TRBJ2-7; TRBD1 agrees at 7 bases. V lost 8 bases and J lost 6; bases outside the gene matches: 7. From germline, CDR1 is SNHLY and CDR2 FYNNEI. This CDR3 region has 12 residues.

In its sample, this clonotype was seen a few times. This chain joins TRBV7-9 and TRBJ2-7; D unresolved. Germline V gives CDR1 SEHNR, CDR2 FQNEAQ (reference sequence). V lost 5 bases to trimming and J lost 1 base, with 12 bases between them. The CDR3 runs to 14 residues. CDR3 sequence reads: CASSPLTGSYEQYF. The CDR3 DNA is TGTGCCAGCAGCCCCTTGACCGGTTCCTACGAGCAGTACTTC.